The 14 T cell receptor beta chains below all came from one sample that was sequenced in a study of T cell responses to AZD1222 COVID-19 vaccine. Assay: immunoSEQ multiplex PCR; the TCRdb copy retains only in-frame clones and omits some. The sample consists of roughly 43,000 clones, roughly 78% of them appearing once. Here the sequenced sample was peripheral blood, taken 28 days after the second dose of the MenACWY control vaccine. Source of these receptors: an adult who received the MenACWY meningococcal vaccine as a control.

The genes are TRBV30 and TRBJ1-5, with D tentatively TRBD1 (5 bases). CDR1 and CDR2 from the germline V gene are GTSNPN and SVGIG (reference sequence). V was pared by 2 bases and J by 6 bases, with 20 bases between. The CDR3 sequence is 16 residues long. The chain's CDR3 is CAWSRPLMGGGQPQHF. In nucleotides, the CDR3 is TGTGCCTGGAGTCGTCCTCTGATGGGGGGAGGTCAGCCCCAGCATTTT. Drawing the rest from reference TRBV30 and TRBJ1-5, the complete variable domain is SQTIHQWPATLVQPVGSPLSLECTVEGTSNPNLYWYRQAAGRGLQLLFYSVGIGQISSEVPQNLSASRPQDRQFILSSKKLLLSDSGFYLCAWSRPLMGGGQPQHFGDGTRLSIL.

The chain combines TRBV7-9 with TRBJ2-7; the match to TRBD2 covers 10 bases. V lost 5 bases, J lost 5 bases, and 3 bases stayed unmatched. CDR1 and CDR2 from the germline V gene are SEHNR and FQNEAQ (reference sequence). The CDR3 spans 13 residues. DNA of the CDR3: TGTGCCAGCAGCAGCGGGAGGGCCCACGAGCAGTACTTC. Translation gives CASSSGRAHEQYF.

The CDR3 sequence: CASSLLTGTANTEAFF. In nucleotides, the CDR3 is TGCGCCAGCAGCTTGTTAACCGGGACAGCAAACACTGAAGCTTTCTTT. The chain uses TRBV5-1 and TRBJ1-1; TRBD1 aligns across 7 bases. Germline CDR1 is SGHRS and CDR2 is YFSETQ. Trimming at V came to 1 base and at J to 2 bases, leaving 8 bases not matched to a gene. The CDR3 totals 16 residues.

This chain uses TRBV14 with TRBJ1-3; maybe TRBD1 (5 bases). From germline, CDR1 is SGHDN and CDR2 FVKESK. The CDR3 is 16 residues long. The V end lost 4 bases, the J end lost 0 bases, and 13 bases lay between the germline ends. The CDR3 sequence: CASSRWDGNSGNTIYF. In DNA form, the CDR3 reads TGTGCCAGCAGCCGTTGGGACGGGAACTCTGGAAACACCATATATTTT.

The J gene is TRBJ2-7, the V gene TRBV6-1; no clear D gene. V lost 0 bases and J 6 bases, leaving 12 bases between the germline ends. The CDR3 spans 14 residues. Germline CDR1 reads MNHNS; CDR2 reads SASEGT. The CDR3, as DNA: TGTGCCAGCAGTGAAGCCCTCAAGGTTGGCGAGCAGTACGTC. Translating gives CASSEALKVGEQYV.

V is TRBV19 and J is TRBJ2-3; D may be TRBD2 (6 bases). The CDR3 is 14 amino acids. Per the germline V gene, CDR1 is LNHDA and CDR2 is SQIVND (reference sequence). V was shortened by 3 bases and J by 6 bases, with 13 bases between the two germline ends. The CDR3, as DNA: TGTGCCAGTAGTATTGGAGGGGCCGCCGATACGCAGTATTTT. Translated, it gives CASSIGGAADTQYF.

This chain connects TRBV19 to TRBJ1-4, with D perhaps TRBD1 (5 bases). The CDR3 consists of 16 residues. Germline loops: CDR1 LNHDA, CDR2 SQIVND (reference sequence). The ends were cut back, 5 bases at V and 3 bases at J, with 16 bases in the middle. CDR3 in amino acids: CASSGDGLGPNEKLFF. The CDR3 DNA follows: TGTGCCAGTAGTGGGGACGGCCTAGGACCTAATGAAAAACTGTTTTTT.

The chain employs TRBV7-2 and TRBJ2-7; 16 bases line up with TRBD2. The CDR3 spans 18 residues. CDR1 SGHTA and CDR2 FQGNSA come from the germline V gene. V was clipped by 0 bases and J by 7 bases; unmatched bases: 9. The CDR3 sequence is CASSLAPTGLAGGREQYF. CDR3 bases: TGTGCCAGCAGCTTAGCCCCCACGGGACTAGCGGGAGGGCGGGAGCAGTACTTC.

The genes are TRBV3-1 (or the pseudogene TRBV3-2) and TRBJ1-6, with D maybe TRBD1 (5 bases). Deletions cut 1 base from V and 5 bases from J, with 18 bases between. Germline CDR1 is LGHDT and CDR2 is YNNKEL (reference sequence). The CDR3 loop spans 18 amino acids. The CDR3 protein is CASSQVANRSPNNSPLHF. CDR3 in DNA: TGTGCCAGCAGCCAAGTAGCTAACAGGAGTCCCAATAATTCACCCCTCCACTTT.

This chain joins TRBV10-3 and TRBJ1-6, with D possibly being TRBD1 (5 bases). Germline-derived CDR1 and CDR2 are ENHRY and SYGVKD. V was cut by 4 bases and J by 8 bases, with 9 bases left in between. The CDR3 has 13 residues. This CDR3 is CAISGDADSPLHF. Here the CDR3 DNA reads TGTGCCATCAGTGGGGACGCGGATTCACCCCTCCACTTT.

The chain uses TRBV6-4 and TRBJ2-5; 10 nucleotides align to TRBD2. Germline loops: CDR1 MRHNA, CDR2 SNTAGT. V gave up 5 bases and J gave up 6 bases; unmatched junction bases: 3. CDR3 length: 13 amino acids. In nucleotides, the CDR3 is TGTGCCAGCAGTATAGCGGGGGGACAGACCCAGTACTTC. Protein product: CASSIAGGQTQYF.

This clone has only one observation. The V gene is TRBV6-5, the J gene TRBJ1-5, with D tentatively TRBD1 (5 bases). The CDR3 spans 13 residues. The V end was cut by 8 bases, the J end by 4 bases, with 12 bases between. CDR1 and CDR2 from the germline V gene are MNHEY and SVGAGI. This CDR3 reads CASEPTENQPQHF. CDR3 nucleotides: TGTGCCAGCGAACCGACAGAGAATCAGCCCCAGCATTTT.

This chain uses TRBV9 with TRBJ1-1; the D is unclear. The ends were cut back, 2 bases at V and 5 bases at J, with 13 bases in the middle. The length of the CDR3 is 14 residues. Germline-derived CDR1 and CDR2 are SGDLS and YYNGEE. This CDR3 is CASSVTHGGTEAFF. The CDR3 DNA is TGTGCCAGCAGCGTCACTCATGGAGGGACTGAAGCTTTCTTT.

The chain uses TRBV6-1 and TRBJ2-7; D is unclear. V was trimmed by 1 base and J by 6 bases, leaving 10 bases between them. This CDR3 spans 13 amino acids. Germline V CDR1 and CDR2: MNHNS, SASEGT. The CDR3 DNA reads TGTGCCAGCAGTGAAGTTGGGGTCGGCGAGCAGTACGTC. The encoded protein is CASSEVGVGEQYV.